This T cell receptor beta chain was captured by sequencing in a study of vaccination effects on CD4 cells after COVID-19. V lost 3 bases to trimming and J lost 6 bases, with 9 bases between them. CDR1 and CDR2 (germline): SGHTA, FQGNSA. The CDR3 is made up of 13 amino acids. Before sequencing, viral peptide pools were used by the ViraFEST assay to expand antigen-specific CD4+ T cells. It was after 10 days of culture that CD4+ T cells were isolated. Among the vaccine recipients, none had a prior SARS-CoV-2 infection, and nucleocapsid antibodies were negative. It was on days 3 and 7 that half the medium was replaced with IL-2 medium. Study findings and constraints: Early post-infection timepoints were missing from the study, which also had few convalescent patients. Cross-reactivity toward common cold coronaviruses was confined to only 1 of 255 vaccine-induced clones in healthy vaccinees.

This clone was picked up a small number of times. What it recognizes is unknown. Generated by immunoSEQ multiplex PCR, the TCRdb table keeps only in-frame clones and is missing some. The sample shows about 41,000 clones, 77% of them seen only once. The origin of this receptor is a human donor who received a COVID-19 vaccine. The specimen comprised CD4+ T cells from PBMCs cultured with HCoV-NL63 spike peptides, sampled before COVID-19 vaccination. The V gene is TRBV7-2, the J gene TRBJ1-5; D unclear. The CDR3 loop reads CASSFQGSQPQHF. The DNA of the CDR3 is TGTGCCAGCAGCTTCCAAGGGTCTCAGCCCCAGCATTTT.